The TCR beta chain described here comes from a study of T cells in Graves' hyperthyroidism and ophthalmopathy. The V and J ends lost 1 base and 0 bases, in that order; junction bases with no gene match: 8. CDR3 length: 17 amino acids. In germline, CDR1 is SGHAT, CDR2 FQNNGV. This clonotype was counted ten times or more. Amplification yielded TCR beta CDR3 regions, with RNA transcripts as the source. Primed by the HTBI set, a first-round RT-PCR was run on the TCR CDR3. TCRdb redid the calling of the multiplex PCR reads with MiXCR, one entry per CDR3 protein. In the table there are roughly 500,000 distinct CDR3 sequences, about 45% of which are singletons.

The V and J genes are TRBV11-2 and TRBJ1-1; 7 bases align to TRBD1. The sequencing sample was made of peripheral blood or thyroid tissue (not recorded which). This receptor was obtained from an adult woman with Graves' disease, either hyperthyroidism or ophthalmopathy (not recorded which). The CDR3 is CASSLVAWDSLNTEAFF. CDR3 DNA sequence: TGTGCCAGCAGCTTAGTTGCCTGGGACAGCTTGAACACTGAAGCTTTCTTT. Supplemented by reference TRBV11-2 and TRBJ1-1, the full variable domain reads EAGVAQSPRYKIIEKRQSVAFWCNPISGHATLYWYQQILGQGPKLLIQFQNNGVVDDSQLPKDRFSAERLKGVDSTLKIQPAKLEDSAVYLCASSLVAWDSLNTEAFFGQGTRLTVV.